This T cell receptor (beta chain) was identified in a study of T cell changes during pregnancy in multiple sclerosis. The CDR3 loop spans 14 amino acids. CDR1 and CDR2 from the germline V gene are MNHNY and SVGAGI (reference sequence). J was trimmed by 3 bases and V by 2 bases; bases with no gene match: 0. Here immunoSEQ multiplex PCR was the method, and the copy in TCRdb shows in-frame clones only, minus some. Of tens of thousands of clones listed, more than 75% were seen once; the top ten hold approximately 13%. This sequence joins TRBV6-6 and TRBJ2-7; 11 bases agree with TRBD1. The source material was CD8+ T cells from peripheral blood mononuclear cells, sampled in the first trimester of pregnancy. This TCR was recovered from a female donor in good health, enrolled as a control in a pregnancy study. The CDR3, as DNA: TGTGCCAGCAGTTACGGGACAGGGGGCTACGAGCAGTACTTC. Amino acid sequence: CASSYGTGGYEQYF.